This T cell receptor (beta chain) was identified during a study of cytomegalovirus exposure and HLA in healthy donors. As concerns this clone: Antigen specificity is unknown.

At collection, donors were nominally healthy, but unrecorded immune exposures were probable. CDR1 and CDR2 (germline): SGHRS, YFSETQ. Deletions cut 2 bases from V and 0 bases from J, with 11 bases between. This CDR3 has 15 residues. In the PCR, 60 Vbeta and 13 Jbeta primers were used. Only in-frame clones appear in the TCRdb table, and some are missing; sequencing was by immunoSEQ multiplex PCR. The profile shows about 150,000 clones, approximately 80% of them singletons. Study results and caveats: TCR beta chains associated with HLA were, in a later analysis, more clonally expanded than equally common others. A previous analysis found most TCR beta V segments productive roughly 87% or roughly 30% of the time.

The chain carries TRBV5-1 and TRBJ1-1; a weak D match, TRBD1 (6 bases). This TCR came from a woman in her thirties or forties in good health and CMV-seronegative. Sequenced sample: PBMCs. The CDR3 loop reads CASSFVTGLNTEAFF. CDR3 DNA: TGCGCCAGCAGCTTCGTGACAGGATTGAACACTGAAGCTTTCTTT.